This TCR beta chain appears in the sequencing data of a study of early T cells in non-severe SARS-CoV-2 infection. The overall study: With bulk RNA from unsorted whole blood as input, sequencing yielded unpaired chains.

Molecules of cDNA were individually given unique molecular identifiers that were attached to them. TCRdb reprocessed the 5' RACE reads via MiXCR and lists one record per CDR3 protein. The sample has around 80,000 distinct CDR3 sequences, over 9.5% seen once. The CDR3 has 14 residues. Germline V gene sequence: CDR1 SGHNT, CDR2 YYREEE (reference sequence). With V trimmed by 5 bases and J by 2 bases, 4 bases remained unmatched. Sequencing was carried out using whole blood. The TCR was taken from an adult who was a healthcare worker with PCR-confirmed SARS-CoV-2 infection or an uninfected control (not recorded which). The V call is TRBV5-4, the J call TRBJ2-1, with 7 bases fitting TRBD2. The CDR3 DNA is TGTGCCAGCAGTTACGGGACTACCTACAATGAGCAGTTCTTC. Its protein product is CASSYGTTYNEQFF.